What follows are 27 T cell receptor beta chains derived from one specimen sequenced in a study of cytomegalovirus exposure and HLA in healthy donors. Primers for the PCR totalled 60 Vbeta and 13 Jbeta. Data came from immunoSEQ multiplex PCR; TCRdb stores just in-frame clones and leaves some out. The sample holds fewer than 200,000 clones; about 90% are singletons and the top ten take about 0.21%. Sequencing used PBMCs. These receptors were taken from a girl under three years old in good health and CMV-seronegative.

This chain links TRBV7-9 with TRBJ1-2; the D gene is possibly TRBD1 (6 bases). Between the trimmed V and J ends, which lost 3 bases and 2 bases, there was a span of 19 bases. The CDR3 consists of 17 residues. The germline CDR1 and CDR2 sequences are SEHNR and FQNEAQ (reference sequence). CDR3 DNA: TGTGCCAGCAGCTTGGACGGGACAACCTTCCGAAACTATGGCTACACCTTC. Encoded protein: CASSLDGTTFRNYGYTF.

The J gene is TRBJ2-7, the V gene TRBV4-1; TRBD2 matches at 9 bases. The CDR3 covers 15 residues. Per germline, CDR1 MGHRA and CDR2 YSYEKL. The ends lost 2 bases at V and 2 bases at J; junction bases unmatched: 4. CDR3 in amino acids: CASSQISGSTYEQYF. Here the CDR3 DNA reads TGCGCCAGCAGCCAAATTAGCGGGAGCACCTACGAGCAGTACTTC.

The chain uses TRBV11-2 and TRBJ2-7; TRBD2 matches at 9 bases. Germline-derived CDR1 and CDR2 are SGHAT and FQNNGV. The junction had 11 bases not matched to a gene; V was cut back by 6 bases and J by 2 bases. CDR3 length equals 16 residues. The CDR3 DNA is TGTGCCAGCAGGCCCACTAGCGGGCAAAAAACCTACGAGCAGTACTTC. Residues: CASRPTSGQKTYEQYF.

The chain has TRBV5-8 and TRBJ1-5, with TRBD1 identical over 8 bases. This CDR3 comprises 15 residues. Looked up from germline, CDR1 is SGHTS and CDR2 is YDEGEE. After removal of 5 bases from V and 0 bases from J, the junction contained 4 bases not matched to a gene. The CDR3 DNA reads as TGTGCCAGCAGTGACAGGGGTTATAGCAATCAGCCCCAGCATTTT. It yields the protein CASSDRGYSNQPQHF.

In nucleotides, the CDR3 is TGTGCCAGCAGCAAACAGACAGGGGCCTACAATGAGCAGTTCTTC. This codes for CASSKQTGAYNEQFF. This chain uses TRBV21-1 with TRBJ2-1; TRBD1 was called by the table and not checked on the DNA. TRBV21-1 is assigned pseudogene status. The CDR3 totals 15 residues.

Only one count was recorded for this clone. The rearrangement joins TRBV12-2 to TRBJ1-5. TRBV12-2 corresponds to a pseudogene. The CDR3 consists of 14 residues. The CDR3 DNA sequence: TGTGCAAGTCGCCCAGGAAGGACTGATCAGCCCCAGCATTTT. This codes for CASRPGRTDQPQHF.

V and J are TRBV4-3 and TRBJ2-7; a possible D gene is TRBD2 (5 bases). Per the germline V gene, CDR1 is LGHNA and CDR2 is YSLEER. The V and J ends lost 0 bases and 2 bases respectively, with 26 bases between them. This CDR3 has 20 amino acids. This chain's CDR3 is CASSQDEAFRGSWWPYEQYF. The CDR3 DNA reads as TGCGCCAGCAGCCAAGATGAGGCGTTCAGAGGGAGCTGGTGGCCCTACGAGCAGTACTTC.

V gene TRBV29-1 combines with J gene TRBJ1-1; 7 bases fit TRBD1. The CDR3 is 15 residues long. The germline gives CDR1 SQVTM, CDR2 ANQGSEA. The V and J ends lost 0 bases and 0 bases, in that order; junction bases with no gene match: 4. The CDR3 region is CSVEDPGTVNTEAFF. DNA of the CDR3: TGCAGCGTTGAAGATCCCGGGACAGTGAACACTGAAGCTTTCTTT. Supplemented by reference TRBV29-1 and TRBJ1-1, the full variable domain reads SAVISQKPSRDICQRGTSLTIQCQVDSQVTMMFWYRQQPGQSLTLIATANQGSEATYESGFVIDKFPISRPNLTFSTLTVSNMSPEDSSIYLCSVEDPGTVNTEAFFGQGTRLTVV.

The chain carries TRBV5-1 and TRBJ2-2, with 9 bases lining up with TRBD1. Trimming at V came to 6 bases and at J to 6 bases, leaving 6 bases not matched to a gene. CDR1 and CDR2 from the germline V gene are SGHRS and YFSETQ. The CDR3 has 14 amino acids. CDR3: CASTTGGLSGELFF. The CDR3 DNA sequence: TGCGCCAGCACAACAGGGGGCCTCTCCGGGGAGCTGTTTTTT.

V and J are TRBV5-4 and TRBJ2-3; TRBD2 might be the D (6 bases). Trimming left V 5 bases short and J 5 bases short, with 12 bases between. Germline values: CDR1 SGHNT, CDR2 YYREEE (reference sequence). The CDR3 extends over 13 amino acids. The CDR3 loop reads CASREGREDTQYF. CDR3 coding DNA: TGTGCCAGCAGGGAGGGCCGGGAAGATACGCAGTATTTT.

The V and J genes are TRBV6-9 and TRBJ2-1; 10 nucleotides align to TRBD1. Per germline, CDR1 MNHGY and CDR2 SVAAGI. This CDR3 comprises 15 residues. V shed 2 bases, J shed 8 bases, and the junction held 6 bases outside the gene matches. This chain's CDR3 is CASSYLGQGVDEQFF. The CDR3 DNA follows: TGTGCCAGCAGTTATCTAGGACAGGGGGTAGATGAGCAGTTCTTC.

The V gene is TRBV27, the J gene TRBJ2-7, with TRBD1 as a possible D gene (5 bases). V dropped 8 bases and J dropped 2 bases, with 22 bases sitting between them. Germline V gene sequence: CDR1 MNHEY, CDR2 SMNVEV (reference sequence). This CDR3 has 16 amino acids. CDR3 nucleotide sequence: TGTGCCAGCTCACCCTCAACAGGTCTTGTGGCCTACGAGCAGTACTTC. It is translated as CASSPSTGLVAYEQYF.

CDR3 sequence (DNA): TGTGCCAGTACTCCAATGACAGGGGGCGCGCTCCAGCCCCAGCATTTT. It translates to CASTPMTGGALQPQHF. The gene calls are TRBV19 and TRBJ1-5; TRBD1 aligns across 10 bases. V lost 7 bases and J lost 7; bases outside the gene matches: 13. The CDR3 is 16 amino acids. Germline V lookup: CDR1 LNHDA, CDR2 SQIVND (reference sequence).

The V call is TRBV29-1, the J call TRBJ2-3; maybe TRBD1 (6 bases). The germline gives CDR1 SQVTM, CDR2 ANQGSEA. This CDR3 region has 13 residues. The V end was cut by 4 bases, the J end by 0 bases, with 8 bases between. The CDR3 nucleotides are TGCAGCGTTGCGACAGGAAGCACAGATACGCAGTATTTT. It encodes CSVATGSTDTQYF.

The V call is TRBV7-9, the J call TRBJ2-2; D is perhaps TRBD2 (6 bases). Trimming took 5 bases from V and 3 from J, leaving 16 bases between them. Germline CDR1 SEHNR, CDR2 FQNEAQ (reference sequence). The CDR3 totals 16 residues. The CDR3 loop reads CASSPRLGTDTGELFF. The CDR3 DNA reads TGTGCCAGCAGCCCGCGACTAGGGACGGACACCGGGGAGCTGTTTTTT.

J is TRBJ1-6 and V is TRBV30, with a possible D match to TRBD1 (5 bases). Trimming pared 5 bases from V and 7 bases from J, leaving 12 bases between. This CDR3 region has 13 residues. Germline CDR1 GTSNPN, CDR2 SVGIG (reference sequence). CDR3 amino acids: CAWEGLGNSPLHF. The CDR3 nucleotides read TGTGCCTGGGAGGGACTAGGGAATTCACCCCTCCACTTT.

CDR3 sequence reads: CASSRSLAGEPYEQYF. The CDR3 DNA reads TGTGCCAGCTCACGGTCACTAGCGGGGGAGCCCTACGAGCAGTACTTC. The J gene is TRBJ2-7, the V gene TRBV18; 11 nucleotides line up with TRBD2. This CDR3 spans 16 amino acids. Germline assignment: CDR1 KGHSH and CDR2 LQKENI. Losses at the gene ends were 4 bases for V and 2 bases for J; bases not matched to a gene: 7.

This rearrangement joins TRBV10-3 to TRBJ1-3; no reliable D call. The CDR3 loop spans 13 amino acids. Trimming cost V 8 bases and J 1 base, with 9 bases left between them. Germline V gene data show CDR1 as ENHRY and CDR2 as SYGVKD. The CDR3 region is CAIAYGSGNTIYF. Written as DNA, the CDR3 is TGTGCCATCGCCTACGGTTCTGGAAACACCATATATTTT.

V usage is TRBV15 and J usage is TRBJ1-5; 7 nucleotides match TRBD1. There are 15 residues in the CDR3. The germline V gene encodes CDR1 LNHNV and CDR2 YYDKDF (reference sequence). V was pared by 1 base and J by 3 bases, with 3 bases of the junction left unmatched. CDR3 residues: CATSRAGGYNQPQHF. The CDR3 DNA is TGTGCCACCAGCAGAGCAGGGGGGTACAATCAGCCCCAGCATTTT. Complete variable domain (other parts from reference TRBV15 and TRBJ1-5): DAMVIQNPRYQVTQFGKPVTLSCSQTLNHNVMYWYQQKSSQAPKLLFHYYDKDFNNEADTPDNFQSRRPNTSFCFLDIRSPGLGDTAMYLCATSRAGGYNQPQHFGDGTRLSIL.

This rearrangement joins TRBV4-3 to TRBJ2-2, with TRBD2 matching over 7 bases. Germline V gene data show CDR1 as LGHNA and CDR2 as YSLEER. This CDR3 region has 13 residues. V trimming: 4 bases; J trimming: 10 bases; junction bases outside the gene matches: 6. DNA for the CDR3: TGCGCCAGCAGCCCGGAGCGGGACGAGGAGCTGTTTTTT. It is translated as CASSPERDEELFF.

The chain uses TRBV10-1 and TRBJ1-5; maybe TRBD1 (6 bases). The CDR3 spans 13 residues. V dropped 10 bases and J dropped 8 bases, with 18 bases sitting between them. Per germline, CDR1 WNHNN and CDR2 SYGVQD (reference sequence). The CDR3 region has the DNA TGCGCCACCACGGGGGAGGGGGTCGAGCCCCAGCATTTT. Translated, it gives CATTGEGVEPQHF.

The chain has TRBV2 and TRBJ2-5, with D possibly TRBD1 on 5 matching bases. This CDR3 region has 12 residues. Deletions cut 6 bases from V and 5 bases from J, with 10 bases between. Per the germline V gene, CDR1 is SNHLY and CDR2 is FYNNEI. This CDR3 reads CASRKGRETQYF. The CDR3 DNA reads TGTGCCAGCAGAAAGGGGCGGGAGACCCAGTACTTC.

This rearrangement joins TRBV25-1 to TRBJ1-4; possibly TRBD1 for D (6 bases). The germline V gene encodes CDR1 MGHDK and CDR2 SYGVNS. With 4 bases removed from V and 7 bases from J, the gap between germline ends came to 16 bases. This CDR3 is 15 amino acids long. This CDR3 reads CASSATGLSGEKLFF. In nucleotides, the CDR3 is TGTGCCAGCAGTGCAACAGGGTTATCGGGTGAAAAACTGTTTTTT.

The V call is TRBV7-3, the J call TRBJ2-1; TRBD2 matches 9 bases. The germline gives CDR1 SGHTA, CDR2 FQGTGA. CDR3 length: 15 amino acids. The junction had 3 bases not matched to a gene; V was cut back by 6 bases and J by 0 bases. The CDR3 sequence is CASSDSGGSYNEQFF. CDR3 coding DNA: TGTGCCAGCAGTGATAGCGGGGGCTCCTACAATGAGCAGTTCTTC.

The chain has TRBV7-6 and TRBJ2-5, with 7 nucleotides matching TRBD1. The V segment lost 1 base and the J segment 2 bases; nucleotides outside the gene matches: 4. CDR1 and CDR2 (germline): SGHVS, FNYEAQ. The CDR3 runs 15 residues. The DNA for the CDR3 is TGTGCCAGCAGCTTAGGACAGGGAAGGCAAGAGACCCAGTACTTC. Translated, it gives CASSLGQGRQETQYF. Drawing the rest from reference TRBV7-6 and TRBJ2-5, the complete variable domain is GAGVSQSPRYKVTKRGQDVALRCDPISGHVSLYWYRQALGQGPEFLTYFNYEAQQDKSGLPNDRFSAERPEGSISTLTIQRTEQRDSAMYRCASSLGQGRQETQYFGPGTRLLVL.

This clone appeared a single time. The chain links TRBV19 to TRBJ2-3; 12 positions match TRBD2. The CDR3 spans 16 residues. Germline V gene lookup returns CDR1 LNHDA and CDR2 SQIVND (reference sequence). J lost 1 base, V lost 5 bases, and 4 bases had no gene match. Here the CDR3 DNA reads TGTGCCAGTAGTTCTACTAGCGGGGGGCGCACAGATACGCAGTATTTT. Translation: CASSSTSGGRTDTQYF.

This clone was recorded only once. The chain combines TRBV2 with TRBJ1-4; D is undetermined. The germline V gene encodes CDR1 SNHLY and CDR2 FYNNEI. The CDR3 has 12 residues. The V end lost 3 bases, the J end lost 6 bases, and 5 bases lay between the germline ends. CDR3 nucleotide sequence: TGTGCCAGCAGTGACCGGGATGAAAAACTGTTTTTT. Protein sequence: CASSDRDEKLFF.